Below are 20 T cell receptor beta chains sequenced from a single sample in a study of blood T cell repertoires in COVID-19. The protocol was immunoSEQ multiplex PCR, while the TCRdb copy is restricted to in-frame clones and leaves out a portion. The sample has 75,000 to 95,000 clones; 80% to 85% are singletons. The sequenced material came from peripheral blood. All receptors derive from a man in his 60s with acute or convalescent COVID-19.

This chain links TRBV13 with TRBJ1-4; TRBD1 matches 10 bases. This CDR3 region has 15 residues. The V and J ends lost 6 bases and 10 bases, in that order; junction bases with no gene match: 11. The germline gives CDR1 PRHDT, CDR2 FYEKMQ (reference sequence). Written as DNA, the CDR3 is TGTGCCAGCAGACATGGGACAGGGGCGTTGGGAAAACTGTTTTTT. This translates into CASRHGTGALGKLFF.

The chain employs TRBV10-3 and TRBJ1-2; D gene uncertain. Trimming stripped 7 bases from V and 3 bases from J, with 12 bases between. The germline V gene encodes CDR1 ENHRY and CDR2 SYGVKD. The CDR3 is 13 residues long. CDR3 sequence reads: CAINKNRDYGYTF. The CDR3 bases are TGTGCCATCAATAAAAACAGAGACTATGGCTACACCTTC.

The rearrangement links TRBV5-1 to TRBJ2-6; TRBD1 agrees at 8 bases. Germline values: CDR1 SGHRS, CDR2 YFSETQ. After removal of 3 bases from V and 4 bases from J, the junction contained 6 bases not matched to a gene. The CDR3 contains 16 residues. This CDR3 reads CASSYRTGPGANVLTF. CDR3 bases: TGCGCCAGCAGCTATAGGACAGGGCCCGGGGCCAACGTCCTGACTTTC.

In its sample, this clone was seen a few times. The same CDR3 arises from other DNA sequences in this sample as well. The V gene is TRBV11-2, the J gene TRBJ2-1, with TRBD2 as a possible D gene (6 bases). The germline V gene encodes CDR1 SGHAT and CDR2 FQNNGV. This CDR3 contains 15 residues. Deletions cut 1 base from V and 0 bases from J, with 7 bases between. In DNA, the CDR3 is TGTGCCAGCAGCTTAGGAGCGGGCTCCTACAATGAGCAGTTCTTC. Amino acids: CASSLGAGSYNEQFF.

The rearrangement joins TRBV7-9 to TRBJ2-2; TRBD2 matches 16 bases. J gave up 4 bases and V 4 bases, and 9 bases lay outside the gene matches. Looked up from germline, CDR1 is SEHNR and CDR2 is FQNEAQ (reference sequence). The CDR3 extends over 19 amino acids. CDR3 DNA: TGTGCCAGCAGCTCCGGGACTAGCGGGGGGGCCATGGTCACCGGGGAGCTGTTTTTT. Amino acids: CASSSGTSGGAMVTGELFF.

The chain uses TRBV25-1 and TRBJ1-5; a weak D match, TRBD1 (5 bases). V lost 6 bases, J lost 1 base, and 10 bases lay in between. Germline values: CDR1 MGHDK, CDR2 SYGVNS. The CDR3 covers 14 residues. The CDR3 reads CASSQQGSNQPQHF. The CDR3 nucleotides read TGTGCCAGCAGCCAGCAGGGAAGCAATCAGCCCCAGCATTTT.

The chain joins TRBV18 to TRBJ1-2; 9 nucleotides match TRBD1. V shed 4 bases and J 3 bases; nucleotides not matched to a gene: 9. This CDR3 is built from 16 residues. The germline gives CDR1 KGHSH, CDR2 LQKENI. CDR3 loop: CASSQLTGGEYYGYTF. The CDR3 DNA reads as TGTGCCAGCTCACAACTAACAGGGGGCGAGTACTATGGCTACACCTTC.

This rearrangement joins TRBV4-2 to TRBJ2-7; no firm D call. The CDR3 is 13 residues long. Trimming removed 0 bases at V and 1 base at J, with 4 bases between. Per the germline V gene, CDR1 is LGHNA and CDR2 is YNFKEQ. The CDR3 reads CASSQERSYEQYF. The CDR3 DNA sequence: TGTGCCAGCAGCCAAGAGAGGTCCTACGAGCAGTACTTC.

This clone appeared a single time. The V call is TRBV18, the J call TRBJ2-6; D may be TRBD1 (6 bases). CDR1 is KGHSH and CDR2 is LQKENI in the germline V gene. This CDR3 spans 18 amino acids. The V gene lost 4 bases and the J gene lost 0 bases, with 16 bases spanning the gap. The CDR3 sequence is CASSLTGPSNSGANVLTF. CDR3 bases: TGTGCCAGCTCACTCACAGGGCCCTCGAACTCTGGGGCCAACGTCCTGACTTTC.

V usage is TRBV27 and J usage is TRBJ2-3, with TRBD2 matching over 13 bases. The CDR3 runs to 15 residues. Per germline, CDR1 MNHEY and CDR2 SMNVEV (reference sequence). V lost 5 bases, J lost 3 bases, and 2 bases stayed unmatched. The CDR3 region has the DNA TGTGCCAGCAGTCGACTAGCGGGGGGTACAGATACGCAGTATTTT. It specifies CASSRLAGGTDTQYF.

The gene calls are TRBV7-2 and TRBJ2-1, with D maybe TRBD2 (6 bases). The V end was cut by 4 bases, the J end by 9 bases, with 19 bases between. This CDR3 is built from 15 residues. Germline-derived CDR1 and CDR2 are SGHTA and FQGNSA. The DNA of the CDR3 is TGTGCCAGCAGCTCCCTAGCGACCCTGGGTCGTGAGCAGTTCTTC. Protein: CASSSLATLGREQFF.

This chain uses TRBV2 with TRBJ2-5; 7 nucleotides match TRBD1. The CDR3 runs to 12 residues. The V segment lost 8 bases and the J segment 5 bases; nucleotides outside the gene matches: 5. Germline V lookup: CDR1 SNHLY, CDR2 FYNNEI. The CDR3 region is CASQTGDETQYF. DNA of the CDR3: TGTGCCAGCCAAACAGGGGATGAGACCCAGTACTTC.

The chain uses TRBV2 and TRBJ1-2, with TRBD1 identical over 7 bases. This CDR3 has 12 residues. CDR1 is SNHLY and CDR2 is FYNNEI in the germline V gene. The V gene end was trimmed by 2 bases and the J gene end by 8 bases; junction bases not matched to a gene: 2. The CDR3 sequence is CASSEQGEGYTF. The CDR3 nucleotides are TGTGCCAGCAGTGAACAGGGGGAAGGCTACACCTTC.

Here the CDR3 DNA reads TGTGCCAGTAGTATAGAGCCCCGGACAGGGGTTTCTAGCAATCAGCCCCAGCATTTT. As protein: CASSIEPRTGVSSNQPQHF. The V and J genes are TRBV19 and TRBJ1-5; 9 nucleotides align to TRBD1. V trimming: 0 bases; J trimming: 0 bases; junction bases outside the gene matches: 9. This CDR3 is 19 amino acids long. The germline gives CDR1 LNHDA, CDR2 SQIVND (reference sequence).

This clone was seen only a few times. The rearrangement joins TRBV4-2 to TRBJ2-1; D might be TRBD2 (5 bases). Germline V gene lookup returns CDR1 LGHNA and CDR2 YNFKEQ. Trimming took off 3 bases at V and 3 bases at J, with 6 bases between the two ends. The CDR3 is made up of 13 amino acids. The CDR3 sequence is CASSQEDYNEQFF. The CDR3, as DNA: TGTGCCAGCAGCCAGGAGGACTACAATGAGCAGTTCTTC.

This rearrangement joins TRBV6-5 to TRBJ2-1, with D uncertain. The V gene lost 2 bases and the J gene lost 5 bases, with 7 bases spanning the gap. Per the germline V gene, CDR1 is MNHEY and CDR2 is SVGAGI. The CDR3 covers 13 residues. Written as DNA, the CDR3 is TGTGCCAGCAGTTACAGAACTAACAATGAGCAGTTCTTC. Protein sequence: CASSYRTNNEQFF.

DNA of the CDR3: TGTGCCAGCAGCCCGTATACAGGACCAACTAATGAAAAACTGTTTTTT. Protein sequence: CASSPYTGPTNEKLFF. The chain combines TRBV9 with TRBJ1-4; D is perhaps TRBD1 (5 bases). V dropped 4 bases and J dropped 0 bases, with 13 bases sitting between them. The CDR3 covers 16 residues. CDR1 and CDR2 (germline): SGDLS, YYNGEE.

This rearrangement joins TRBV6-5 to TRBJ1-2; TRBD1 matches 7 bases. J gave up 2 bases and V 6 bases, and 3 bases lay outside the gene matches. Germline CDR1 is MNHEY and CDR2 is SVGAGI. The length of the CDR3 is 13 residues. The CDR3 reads CASSLGQNYGYTF. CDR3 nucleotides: TGTGCCAGCAGCTTGGGACAGAACTATGGCTACACCTTC.

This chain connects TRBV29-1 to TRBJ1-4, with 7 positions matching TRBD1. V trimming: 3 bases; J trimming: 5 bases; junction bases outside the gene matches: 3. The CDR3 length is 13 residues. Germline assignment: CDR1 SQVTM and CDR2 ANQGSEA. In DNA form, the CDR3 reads TGCAGCGTTGATTTACAGGGGAATGAAAAACTGTTTTTT. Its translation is CSVDLQGNEKLFF.

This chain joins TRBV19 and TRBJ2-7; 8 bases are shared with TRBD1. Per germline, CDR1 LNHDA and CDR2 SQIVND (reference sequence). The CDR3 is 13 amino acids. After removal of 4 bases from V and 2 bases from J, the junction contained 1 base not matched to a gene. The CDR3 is CASSTTGAYEQYF. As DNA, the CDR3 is TGTGCCAGTAGTACGACAGGGGCCTACGAGCAGTACTTC.